This record looks at one T cell receptor (beta chain) sequence and its context. Losses at the gene ends were 7 bases for V and 13 bases for J; bases not matched to a gene: 14. The CDR3 runs 14 residues. The germline V gene has CDR1 LNHDA and CDR2 SQIVND (reference sequence). These data originate in a study of blood T cell repertoires in COVID-19. Study-wide background: Spain, Italy and the United States supplied samples that represented acute and convalescent COVID-19.

The data were produced by immunoSEQ multiplex PCR, yet TCRdb's version contains in-frame clones alone and is incomplete. The sample consists of under 150,000 clones, roughly 84% of them appearing once. Input material: peripheral blood. The V call is TRBV19, the J call TRBJ2-1; 9 nucleotides agree with TRBD1. The sequence was obtained from a woman aged 40 to 50 with acute or convalescent COVID-19. CDR3 residues: CASTPSRDRVEQFF. The CDR3 nucleotides are TGTGCCAGTACCCCTTCCCGGGACAGGGTAGAACAGTTCTTC.